This section outlines one T cell receptor beta chain sequence together with its context. The data were obtained in a study of blood T cell repertoires in COVID-19. Whole-study context: COVID-19 samples, acute and convalescent, were from the United States, Italy and Spain. From T cells, B-cell-depleted T cells, or PBMCs came the material, which was cDNA or gDNA.

With V trimmed by 3 bases and J by 5 bases, 7 bases remained unmatched. CDR3 length equals 15 residues. Germline-derived CDR1 and CDR2 are SEHNR and FQNEAQ (reference sequence). In the original analysis: Reference gene primers were amplified, and this amplification served to estimate nucleated cell counts. TCRdb's copy holds only in-frame clones and misses some; the assay was immunoSEQ multiplex PCR. D and trimming were read from the DNA, whereas the V and J calls and clone size are those reported in that table. The table lists about 83,000 clones, around 84% of them singletons, with 20% to 25% in the top ten.

This clonotype was obtained from a woman older than 75 in a cohort sampled during active or convalescent COVID-19. Sequenced: peripheral blood. This chain connects TRBV7-9 to TRBJ1-1; 9 nucleotides match TRBD1. CDR3 DNA: TGTGCCAGCAGCTTCCGGGACAGGGATGGGACTGAAGCTTTCTTT. Translated, it gives CASSFRDRDGTEAFF.